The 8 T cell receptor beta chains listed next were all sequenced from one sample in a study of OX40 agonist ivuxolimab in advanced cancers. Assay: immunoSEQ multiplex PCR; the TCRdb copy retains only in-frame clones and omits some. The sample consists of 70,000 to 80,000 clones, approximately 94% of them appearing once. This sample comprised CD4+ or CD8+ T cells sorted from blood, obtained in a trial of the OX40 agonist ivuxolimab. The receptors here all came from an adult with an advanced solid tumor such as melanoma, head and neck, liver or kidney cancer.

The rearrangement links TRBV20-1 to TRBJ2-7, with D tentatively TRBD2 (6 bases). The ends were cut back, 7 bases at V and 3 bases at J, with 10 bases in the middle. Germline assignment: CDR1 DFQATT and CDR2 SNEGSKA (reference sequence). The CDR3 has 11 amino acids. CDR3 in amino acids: CSGLTSYEQYF. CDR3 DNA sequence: TGCAGTGGCCTGACTAGCTACGAGCAGTACTTC.

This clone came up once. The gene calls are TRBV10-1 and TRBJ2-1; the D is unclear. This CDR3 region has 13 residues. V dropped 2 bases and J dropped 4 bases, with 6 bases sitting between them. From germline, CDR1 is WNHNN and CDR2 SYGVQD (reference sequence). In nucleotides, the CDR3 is TGCGCCAGCAGTGAGGGAGCTTACAATGAGCAGTTCTTC. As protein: CASSEGAYNEQFF.

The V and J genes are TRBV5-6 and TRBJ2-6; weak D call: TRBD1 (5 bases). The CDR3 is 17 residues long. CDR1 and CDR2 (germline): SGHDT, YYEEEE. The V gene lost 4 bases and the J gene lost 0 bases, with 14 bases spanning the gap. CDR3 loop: CASSPQQDSSGANVLTF. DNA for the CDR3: TGTGCCAGCAGCCCTCAACAGGATAGCTCTGGGGCCAACGTCCTGACTTTC.

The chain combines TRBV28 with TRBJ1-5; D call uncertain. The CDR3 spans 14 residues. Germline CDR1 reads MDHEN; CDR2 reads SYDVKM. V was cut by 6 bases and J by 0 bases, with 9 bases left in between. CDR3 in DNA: TGTGCCAGCAGGCGGGGTTATAGCAATCAGCCCCAGCATTTT. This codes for CASRRGYSNQPQHF.

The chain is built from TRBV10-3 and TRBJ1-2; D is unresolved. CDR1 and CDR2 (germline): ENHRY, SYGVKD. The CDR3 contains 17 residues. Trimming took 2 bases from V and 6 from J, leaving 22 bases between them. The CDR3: CAISERSLAGGSDGYTF. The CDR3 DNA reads TGTGCCATCAGTGAGAGGTCCCTTGCAGGAGGGTCGGATGGCTACACCTTC.

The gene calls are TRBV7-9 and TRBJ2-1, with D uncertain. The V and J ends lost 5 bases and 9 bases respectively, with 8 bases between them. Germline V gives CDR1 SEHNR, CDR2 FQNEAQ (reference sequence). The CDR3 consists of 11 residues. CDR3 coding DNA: TGTGCCAGCAGCCCCCTCGTTGAGCAGTTCTTC. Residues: CASSPLVEQFF.

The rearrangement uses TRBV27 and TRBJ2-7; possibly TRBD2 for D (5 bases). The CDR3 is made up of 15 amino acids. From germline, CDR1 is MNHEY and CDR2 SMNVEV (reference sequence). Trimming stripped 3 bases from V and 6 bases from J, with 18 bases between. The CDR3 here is CASSFLEGSPLEQYF. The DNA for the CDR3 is TGTGCCAGCAGTTTCCTCGAGGGCTCACCGCTCGAGCAGTACTTC.

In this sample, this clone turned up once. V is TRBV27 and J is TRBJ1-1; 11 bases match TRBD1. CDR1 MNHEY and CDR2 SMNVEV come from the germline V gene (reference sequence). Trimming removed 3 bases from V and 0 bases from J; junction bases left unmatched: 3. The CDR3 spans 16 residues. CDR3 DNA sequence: TGTGCCAGCAGTTTTGGGACAGGGGGAATGAACACTGAAGCTTTCTTT. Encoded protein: CASSFGTGGMNTEAFF.